The 10 T cell receptor beta chains below all came from one sample that was sequenced in a study of molecular identifiers for immune sequencing clone quantification. TCRdb analysed the PCR reads with MiXCR anew, one entry per CDR3 protein. This table has over 65,000 distinct CDR3 sequences, 20% to 25% appearing once. The sample was naive CD8+ T cells from blood, with Jurkat cell RNA spiked in. The subset here: FACS-sorted CD8+CD4-CCR7+CD45RA+ naive T cells. All receptors derive from a human donor in good health. Some libraries in this study had Jurkat cell RNA spiked in.

The chain uses TRBV7-9 and TRBJ2-1, with a weak D call TRBD1 (6 bases). V lost 5 bases, J lost 6 bases, and 20 bases lay in between. Germline CDR1 SEHNR, CDR2 FQNEAQ (reference sequence). This CDR3 spans 16 amino acids. The CDR3 sequence is CASSLRPGQGINEQFF. Here the CDR3 DNA reads TGTGCCAGCAGCCTAAGACCGGGGCAGGGGATCAATGAGCAGTTCTTC. Supplemented by reference TRBV7-9 and TRBJ2-1, the full variable domain reads DTGVSQNPRHKITKRGQNVTFRCDPISEHNRLYWYRQTLGQGPEFLTYFQNEAQLEKSRLLSDRFSAERPKGSFSTLEIQRTEQGDSAMYLCASSLRPGQGINEQFFGPGTRLTVL.

J is TRBJ2-4 and V is TRBV20-1, with TRBD2 as a possible D gene (5 bases). Germline CDR1 DFQATT, CDR2 SNEGSKA (reference sequence). CDR3 length: 18 residues. Between the trimmed V and J ends, which lost 0 bases and 0 bases, there was a span of 18 bases. CDR3 amino acids: CSARDSGGGELAKNIQYF. CDR3 in DNA: TGCAGTGCTAGAGATTCAGGAGGCGGAGAGCTAGCCAAAAACATTCAGTACTTC.

The chain employs TRBV27 and TRBJ1-4, with D perhaps TRBD1 (5 bases). CDR3 size: 14 residues. From germline, CDR1 is MNHEY and CDR2 SMNVEV (reference sequence). Trimming cost V 0 bases and J 8 bases, with 10 bases left between them. In nucleotides, the CDR3 is TGTGCCAGCAGTTTATCGGGGGATAGAGAAAAACTGTTTTTT. Translating it yields CASSLSGDREKLFF.

A remark on this clonotype: One junction end disagrees with the germline gene, perhaps due to a read error. The DNA for the CDR3 is TGTGCCAGCAGCGGCCGGCTAGCGGGAACAGATTCGCAGTATTTT. The encoded protein is CASSGRLAGTDSQYF. This rearrangement joins TRBV12-3 or TRBV12-4 to TRBJ2-3; 9 bases fit TRBD2. The CDR3 has 15 residues.

The gene calls are TRBV11-1 and TRBJ2-2, with D perhaps being TRBD1 or TRBD2 (6 bases each). Trimming took 5 bases from V and 5 from J, leaving 24 bases between them. This CDR3 spans 18 amino acids. The germline gives CDR1 SGHAT, CDR2 FQDESV (reference sequence). The CDR3, as DNA: TGTGCCAGCAGCCCCCTAACGACAGGCCGGCGGGAAACCGGGGAGCTGTTTTTT. As protein: CASSPLTTGRRETGELFF.

The chain has TRBV12-3 or TRBV12-4 and TRBJ2-2; D call uncertain. The length of the CDR3 is 16 residues. V was clipped by 7 bases and J by 0 bases, with 15 bases between them. CDR3 residues: CASTLRLPANTGELFF. The CDR3 DNA follows: TGTGCCAGCACCTTAAGATTACCCGCGAACACCGGGGAGCTGTTTTTT.

The rearrangement uses TRBV27 and TRBJ2-1; D ambiguous. Trimming shortened V by 3 bases and J by 6 bases, and 15 bases separated the two germline ends. The CDR3 runs 15 residues. Germline loops: CDR1 MNHEY, CDR2 SMNVEV (reference sequence). This CDR3 reads CASSFIGPQANEQFF. CDR3 DNA sequence: TGTGCCAGCAGTTTTATCGGACCTCAGGCCAATGAGCAGTTCTTC.

CDR3 sequence: CASSRGRTDYEQYF. The DNA of the CDR3 is TGTGCCAGCAGCCGGGGTCGGACCGACTACGAGCAGTACTTC. The genes are TRBV11-2 and TRBJ2-7; the D gene is possibly TRBD2 (5 bases). From germline, CDR1 is SGHAT and CDR2 FQNNGV. Trimming cost V 5 bases and J 3 bases, with 14 bases left between them. The CDR3 contains 14 residues.

This clonotype turned up a few times. The chain has TRBV27 and TRBJ1-6, with TRBD1 identical over 8 bases. The germline gives CDR1 MNHEY, CDR2 SMNVEV (reference sequence). The CDR3 totals 16 residues. Trimming at V came to 5 bases and at J to 5 bases, leaving 8 bases not matched to a gene. The CDR3, as DNA: TGTGCCAGCAGTCTATGGACAGGGAGCAATAATTCACCCCTCCACTTT. This gives the protein CASSLWTGSNNSPLHF.

The rearrangement uses TRBV21-1 and TRBJ2-2. TRBV21-1 is a pseudogene locus. The CDR3 has 15 residues. The CDR3 loop reads CASSKGHHRHGELFF. The DNA of the CDR3 is TGTGCCAGCAGCAAAGGGCACCATCGACACGGGGAGCTGTTTTTT.